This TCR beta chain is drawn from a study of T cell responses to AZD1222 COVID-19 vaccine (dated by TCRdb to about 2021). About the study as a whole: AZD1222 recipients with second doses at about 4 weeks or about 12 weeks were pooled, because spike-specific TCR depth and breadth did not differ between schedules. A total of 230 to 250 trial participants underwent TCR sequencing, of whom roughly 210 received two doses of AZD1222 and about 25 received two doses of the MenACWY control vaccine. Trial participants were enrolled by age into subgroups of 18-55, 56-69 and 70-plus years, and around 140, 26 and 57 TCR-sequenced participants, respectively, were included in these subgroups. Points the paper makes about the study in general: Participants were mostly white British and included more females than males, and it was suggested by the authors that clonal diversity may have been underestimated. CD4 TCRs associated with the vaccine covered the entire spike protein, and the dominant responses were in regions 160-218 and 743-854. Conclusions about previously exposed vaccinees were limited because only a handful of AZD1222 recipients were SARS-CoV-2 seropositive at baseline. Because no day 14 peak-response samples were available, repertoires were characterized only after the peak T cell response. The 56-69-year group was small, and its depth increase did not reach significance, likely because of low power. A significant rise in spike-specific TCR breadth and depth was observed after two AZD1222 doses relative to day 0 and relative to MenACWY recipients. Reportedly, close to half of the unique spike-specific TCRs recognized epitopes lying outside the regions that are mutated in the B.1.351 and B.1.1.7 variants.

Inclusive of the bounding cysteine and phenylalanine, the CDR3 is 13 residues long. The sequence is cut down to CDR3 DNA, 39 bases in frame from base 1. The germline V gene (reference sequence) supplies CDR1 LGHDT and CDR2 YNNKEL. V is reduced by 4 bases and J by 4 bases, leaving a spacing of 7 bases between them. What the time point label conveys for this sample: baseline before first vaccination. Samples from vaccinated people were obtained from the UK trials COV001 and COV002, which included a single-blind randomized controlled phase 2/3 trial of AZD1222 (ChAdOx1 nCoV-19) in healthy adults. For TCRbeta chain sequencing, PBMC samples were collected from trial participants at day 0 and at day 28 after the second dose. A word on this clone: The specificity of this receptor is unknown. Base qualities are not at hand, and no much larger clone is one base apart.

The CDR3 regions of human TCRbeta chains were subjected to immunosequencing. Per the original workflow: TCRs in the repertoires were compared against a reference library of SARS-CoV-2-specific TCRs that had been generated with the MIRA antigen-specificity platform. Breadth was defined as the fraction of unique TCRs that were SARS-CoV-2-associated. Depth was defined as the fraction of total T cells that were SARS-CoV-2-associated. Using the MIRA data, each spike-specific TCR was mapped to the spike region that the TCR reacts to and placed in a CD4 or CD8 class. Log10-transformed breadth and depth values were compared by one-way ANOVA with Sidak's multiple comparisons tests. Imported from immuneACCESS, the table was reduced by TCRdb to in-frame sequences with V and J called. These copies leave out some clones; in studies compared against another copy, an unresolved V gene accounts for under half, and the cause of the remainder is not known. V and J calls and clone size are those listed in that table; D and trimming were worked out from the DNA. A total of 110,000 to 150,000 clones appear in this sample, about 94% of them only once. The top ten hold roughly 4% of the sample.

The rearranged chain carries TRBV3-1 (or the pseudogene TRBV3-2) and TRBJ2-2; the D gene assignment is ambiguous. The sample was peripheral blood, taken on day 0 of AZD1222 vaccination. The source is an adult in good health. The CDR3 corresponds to CASSPTLTGELFF. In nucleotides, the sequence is TGTGCCAGCAGCCCAACCCTCACCGGGGAGCTGTTTTTT.